The sequence of this TCR beta chain was determined in a study of cytomegalovirus exposure and HLA in healthy donors. With respect to this clone: The antigen remains undetermined.

Method: immunoSEQ multiplex PCR; TCRdb's copy keeps in-frame clones and lacks some. The table lists some 150,000 clones, 94% of them singletons. The approximately 130-subject validation cohort, separate from the approximately 670-subject first cohort, included the donors. The CDR3 extends over 16 amino acids. The germline CDR1 and CDR2 sequences are SGDLS and YYNGEE. The V end lost 4 bases, the J end lost 2 bases, and 16 bases lay between the germline ends. Overall study findings and caveats: According to reports, the classifier identified cytomegalovirus status with high specificity and sensitivity. TCR sequences were mostly rare, though some public TCRs occurred in many donors. It was about 150 TCR beta chains that were listed as cytomegalovirus-associated.

Sequencing used PBMCs. V is TRBV9 and J is TRBJ2-1, with D perhaps TRBD2 (6 bases). The clonotype originates from a young man in good health and CMV-seropositive. The CDR3 bases are TGTGCCAGCAGCCCCCGGGACTTCCACACCTACAATGAGCAGTTCTTC. This translates into CASSPRDFHTYNEQFF.